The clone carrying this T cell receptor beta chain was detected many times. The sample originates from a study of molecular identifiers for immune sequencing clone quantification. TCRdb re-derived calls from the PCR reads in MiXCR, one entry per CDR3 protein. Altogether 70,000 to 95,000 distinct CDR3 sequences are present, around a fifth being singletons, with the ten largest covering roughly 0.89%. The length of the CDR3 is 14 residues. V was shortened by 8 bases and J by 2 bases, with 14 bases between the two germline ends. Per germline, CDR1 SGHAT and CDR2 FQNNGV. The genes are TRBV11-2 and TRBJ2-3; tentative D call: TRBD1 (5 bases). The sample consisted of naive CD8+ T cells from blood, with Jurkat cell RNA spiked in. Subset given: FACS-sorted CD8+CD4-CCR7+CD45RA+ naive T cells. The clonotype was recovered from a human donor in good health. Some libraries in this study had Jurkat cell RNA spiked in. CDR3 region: CASDSWGPTDTQYF. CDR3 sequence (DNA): TGTGCCAGCGATAGCTGGGGCCCCACAGATACGCAGTATTTT.